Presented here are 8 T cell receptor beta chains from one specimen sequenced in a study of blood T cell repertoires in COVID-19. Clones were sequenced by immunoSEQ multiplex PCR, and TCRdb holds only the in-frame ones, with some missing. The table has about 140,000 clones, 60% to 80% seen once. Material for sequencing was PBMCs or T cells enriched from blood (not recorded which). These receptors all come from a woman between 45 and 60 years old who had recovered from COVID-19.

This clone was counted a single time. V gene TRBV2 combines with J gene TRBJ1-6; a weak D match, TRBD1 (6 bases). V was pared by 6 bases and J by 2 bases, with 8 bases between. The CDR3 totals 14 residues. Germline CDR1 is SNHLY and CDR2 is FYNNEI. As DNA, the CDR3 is TGTGCCAGCAGCCGGGACACCTATAATTCACCCCTCCACTTT. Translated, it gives CASSRDTYNSPLHF.

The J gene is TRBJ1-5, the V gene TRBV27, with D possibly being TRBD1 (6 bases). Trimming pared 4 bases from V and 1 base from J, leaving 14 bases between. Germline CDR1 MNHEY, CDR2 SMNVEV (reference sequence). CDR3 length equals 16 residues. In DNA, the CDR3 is TGTGCCAGCAGTTCGTATACAGGGTCCAGCAATCAGCCCCAGCATTTT. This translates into CASSSYTGSSNQPQHF.

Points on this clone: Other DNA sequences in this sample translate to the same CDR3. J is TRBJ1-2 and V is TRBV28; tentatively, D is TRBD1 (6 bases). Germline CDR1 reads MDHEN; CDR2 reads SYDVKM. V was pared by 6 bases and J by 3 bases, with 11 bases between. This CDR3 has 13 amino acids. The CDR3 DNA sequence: TGTGCCAGCAGCCTCACAGGGTACTATGGCTACACCTTC. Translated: CASSLTGYYGYTF.

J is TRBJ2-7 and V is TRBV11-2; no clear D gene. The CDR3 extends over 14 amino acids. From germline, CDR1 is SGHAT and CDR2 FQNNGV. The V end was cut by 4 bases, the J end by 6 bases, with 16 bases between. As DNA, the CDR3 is TGTGCCAGCAGCTCCCGACAATTCCCCCTCGAGCAGTACTTC. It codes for CASSSRQFPLEQYF.

CDR3 sequence (DNA): TGCAGCGTGTTCACAGGGGTTAACGGGGAGCTGTTTTTT. Translated: CSVFTGVNGELFF. This chain links TRBV29-1 with TRBJ2-2; 7 bases align to TRBD1. Germline V gene lookup returns CDR1 SQVTM and CDR2 ANQGSEA. The CDR3 runs 13 residues. V trimming: 6 bases; J trimming: 7 bases; junction bases outside the gene matches: 8.

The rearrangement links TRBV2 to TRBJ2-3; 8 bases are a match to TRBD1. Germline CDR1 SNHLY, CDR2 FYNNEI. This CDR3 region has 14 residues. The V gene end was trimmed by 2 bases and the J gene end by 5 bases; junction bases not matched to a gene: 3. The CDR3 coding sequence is TGTGCCAGCAGTGAACCCAGGGGGCGAGATACGCAGTATTTT. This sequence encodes CASSEPRGRDTQYF.

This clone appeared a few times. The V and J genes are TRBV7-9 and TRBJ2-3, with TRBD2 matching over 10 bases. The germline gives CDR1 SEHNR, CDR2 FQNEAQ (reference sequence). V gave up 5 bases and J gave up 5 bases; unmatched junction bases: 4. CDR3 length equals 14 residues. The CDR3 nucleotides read TGTGCCAGCAGCGTTAGCGGGAGGCGAGATACGCAGTATTTT. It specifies CASSVSGRRDTQYF.

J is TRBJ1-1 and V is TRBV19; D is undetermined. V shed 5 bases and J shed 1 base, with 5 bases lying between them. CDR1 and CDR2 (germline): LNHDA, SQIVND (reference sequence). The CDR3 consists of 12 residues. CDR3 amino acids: CASSSRNTEAFF. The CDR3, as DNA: TGTGCCAGTAGTTCGAGGAACACTGAAGCTTTCTTT. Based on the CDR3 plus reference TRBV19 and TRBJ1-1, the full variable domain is DGGITQSPKYLFRKEGQNVTLSCEQNLNHDAMYWYRQDPGQGLRLIYYSQIVNDFQKGDIAEGYSVSREKKESFPLTVTSAQKNPTAFYLCASSSRNTEAFFGQGTRLTVV.